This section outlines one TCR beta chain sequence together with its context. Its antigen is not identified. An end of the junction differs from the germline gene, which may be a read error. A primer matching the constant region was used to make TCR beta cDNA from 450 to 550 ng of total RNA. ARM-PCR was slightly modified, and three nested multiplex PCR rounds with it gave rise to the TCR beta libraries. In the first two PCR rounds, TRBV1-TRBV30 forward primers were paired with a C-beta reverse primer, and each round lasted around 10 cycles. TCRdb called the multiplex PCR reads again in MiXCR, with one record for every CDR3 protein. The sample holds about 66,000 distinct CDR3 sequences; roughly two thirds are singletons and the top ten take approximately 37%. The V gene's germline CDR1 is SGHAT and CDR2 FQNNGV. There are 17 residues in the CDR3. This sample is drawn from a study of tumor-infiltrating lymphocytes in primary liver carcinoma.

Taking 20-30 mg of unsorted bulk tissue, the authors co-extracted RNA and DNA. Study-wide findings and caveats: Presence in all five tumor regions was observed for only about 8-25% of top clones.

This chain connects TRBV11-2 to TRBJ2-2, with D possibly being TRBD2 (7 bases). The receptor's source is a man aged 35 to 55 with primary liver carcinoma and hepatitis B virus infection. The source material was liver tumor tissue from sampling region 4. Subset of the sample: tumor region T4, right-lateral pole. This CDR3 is CASSLALGGADTGELLF. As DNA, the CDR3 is TGTGCTAGCAGCTTAGCATTAGGGGGGGCGGACACCGGGGAGCTGCTTTTT.